This T cell receptor (beta chain) was captured by sequencing in a study of regulatory T cells in long-lasting Graves disease (dated by TCRdb to about 2021). A note on the overall study: Antithyroid drugs had been taken for less than 3 months by newly diagnosed Graves' disease patients. The study was conducted in China and was registered as a clinical trial. A total of around 35 samples underwent TCR sequencing, from some 13 patients with persistent Graves' disease and 20 or so patients with newly diagnosed Graves' disease. Peripheral blood TCR sequencing and RNA sequencing compared persistent Graves' disease patients with newly diagnosed Graves' disease patients.

General study outcomes and caveats: TRBV28, TRBJ1-2 and TRBJ2-5 were preferentially used in persistent disease, while TRBV20-1 and TRBJ2-1 were favored in newly diagnosed disease. A larger number of public clonotypes was shared among persistent patients (approximately 3,000) than among newly diagnosed patients (roughly 970). Persistent Graves' disease patients showed lower TCR Shannon entropy and fewer highly expanded clones than newly diagnosed patients, suggesting clonal expansion. Only peripheral blood was studied, because thyroid tissue, the primary lesion, was inaccessible. Only the TCR beta chain was sequenced and analyzed. The authors acknowledged the small sample size as a limitation that may reduce accuracy.

The time point label, read with the paper, signifies: newly diagnosed GD, antithyroid drugs for less than 3 months. For both TCR sequencing and RNA sequencing, RNA was extracted from PBMCs using TRIzol. The diagnosis of Graves' disease was made according to American Thyroid Association guidelines. Recruitment of patients was carried out at an endocrinology department in Xi'an, China. From each patient, approximately 9 milliliters of peripheral blood was collected into an EDTA anticoagulant tube. Ficoll Paque Plus density gradient separation was used to isolate PBMCs, and no further T cell sorting was performed. An Agilent 2100 Bioanalyzer and agarose gel were used to check RNA quality, and a NanoDrop 2000 was used to measure RNA concentration. CDR1 and CDR2 (MNHEY, SVGAGI) derive from the germline V gene. The CDR3 contains 19 residues, cysteine and phenylalanine counted. Of the read, only the CDR3 DNA is kept; its 57 bases are in frame from base 1. Trimming costs V 0 bases and J 0 bases, and their ends lie 15 bases apart.

There are a few counts of this clonotype. The antigen it binds to is not known. No base qualities exist here, and no much larger clone lies one base off it. Library method: multiplex PCR. Sequencing was performed on an Illumina HiSeq 4000. iRepertoire HTBI primers and Arm-PCR amplification of CDR3 regions were used to construct TCR beta libraries. Before sequencing, the PCR products went through gel purification. The study's processing was this. Gene usage analysis of CDR3 amino acid clonotypes used the 60 to 75 TRBV and more than 13 TRBJ segments found across samples. COPE and FqMerger were used to merge filtered high-quality paired reads into contigs. BLAST was used to align contigs to the IMGT TRBV, TRBD and TRBJ reference genes, and CDR3 was defined following IMGT. Any clonotype with a frequency above 0.1% was counted as a highly expanded clone. Repertoire diversity was measured by Shannon entropy, and V-J evenness by the Gini coefficient. A clonotype found in more than one individual was treated as public. Using fastp at Q25 and MiXCR, TCRdb reprocessed the public reads and kept productive beta chains. CDR3 protein duplicates are merged, each entry listing the most common genes and DNA. TCRdb, not the original authors, processed these V and J calls. Present in this sample are 300,000 to 450,000 distinct CDR3 sequences, 15% to 19% of which were seen just once. Approximately 21% of the sample goes to the ten largest clones.

The chain uses TRBV6-5 and TRBJ2-6, with TRBD1 perhaps the D gene, on 5 matching bases. The sample in question was peripheral blood mononuclear cells (PBMCs), obtained at new diagnosis, from a patient treated with antithyroid drugs. The TCR was taken from a female donor with Graves disease. The bases read TGTGCCAGCAGTTACTCGTGGCCAGGGATAAGCTCTGGGGCCAACGTCCTGACTTTC. Translated, it reads CASSYSWPGISSGANVLTF.